The 31 T cell receptor beta chains given below trace back to one sample, sequenced in a study of cytomegalovirus exposure and HLA in healthy donors. PCR primers comprised 60 Vbeta and 13 Jbeta primers. Here immunoSEQ multiplex PCR was the method, and the copy in TCRdb shows in-frame clones only, minus some. This table holds 85,000 to 100,000 clones, around 85% found once. The specimen was PBMCs. Receptors were obtained from a girl under 10 years old in good health and CMV-seropositive.

This clone was detected only once. J is TRBJ2-7 and V is TRBV30; 8 bases agree with TRBD1. Germline CDR1 reads GTSNPN; CDR2 reads SVGIG (reference sequence). The CDR3 totals 16 residues. Trimming cost V 0 bases and J 2 bases; bases outside gene matches: 9. CDR3 DNA: TGTGCCTGGAGTGTACCCAACAGGGGGAGACCCTACGAGCAGTACTTC. Protein sequence: CAWSVPNRGRPYEQYF.

The rearrangement links TRBV27 to TRBJ2-7; 9 nucleotides align to TRBD1. Trimming removed 6 bases from V and 0 bases from J; junction bases left unmatched: 3. This CDR3 has 14 residues. Germline-derived CDR1 and CDR2 are MNHEY and SMNVEV (reference sequence). Written as DNA, the CDR3 is TGTGCCAGCAGGGGGACAGGGAGCTCCTACGAGCAGTACTTC. It encodes CASRGTGSSYEQYF.

This rearrangement joins TRBV15 to TRBJ2-7; 8 bases line up with TRBD2. Germline loops: CDR1 LNHNV, CDR2 YYDKDF (reference sequence). The CDR3 length is 16 residues. The junction had 16 bases not matched to a gene; V was cut back by 5 bases and J by 7 bases. The CDR3 bases are TGTGCCACCAGCCCCCGAGGGAGAGCGGGAGTGGGAGAGCAGTACTTC. Residues: CATSPRGRAGVGEQYF.

The gene calls are TRBV27 and TRBJ2-1; 7 bases agree with TRBD2. Losses at the gene ends were 3 bases for V and 4 bases for J; bases not matched to a gene: 9. The CDR3 is 16 residues long. Looked up from germline, CDR1 is MNHEY and CDR2 is SMNVEV (reference sequence). The CDR3 is CASSFDLAERYNEQFF. In DNA, the CDR3 is TGTGCCAGCAGTTTTGACCTAGCGGAACGGTACAATGAGCAGTTCTTC.

V and J are TRBV30 and TRBJ1-2; weak D call: TRBD1 (6 bases). The CDR3 contains 12 residues. CDR1 is GTSNPN and CDR2 is SVGIG in the germline V gene (reference sequence). Trimming took 2 bases from V and 7 from J, leaving 11 bases between them. CDR3 nucleotide sequence: TGTGCCTGGAGTATACAGGGCGCTGGCTACACCTTC. Protein product: CAWSIQGAGYTF.

V gene TRBV25-1 combines with J gene TRBJ2-1; 10 bases match TRBD2. The CDR3 has 14 amino acids. V was clipped by 3 bases and J by 7 bases; unmatched bases: 3. Germline V gives CDR1 MGHDK, CDR2 SYGVNS. DNA for the CDR3: TGTGCCAGCAGTGAGGCTAGCGGGAGAAATGAGCAGTTCTTC. This codes for CASSEASGRNEQFF.

This chain uses TRBV7-2 with TRBJ2-1; 11 bases line up with TRBD2. The germline gives CDR1 SGHTA, CDR2 FQGNSA. V lost 5 bases and J lost 2; bases outside the gene matches: 2. CDR3 length equals 15 residues. This chain's CDR3 is CASSQTSGTYNEQFF. Here the CDR3 DNA reads TGTGCCAGCAGCCAGACTAGCGGGACCTACAATGAGCAGTTCTTC.

CDR3 in amino acids: CASSERDRGYEQYF. CDR3 nucleotides: TGTGCCAGCAGTGAAAGGGACAGGGGGTACGAGCAGTACTTC. V gene TRBV25-1 combines with J gene TRBJ2-7; 11 nucleotides line up with TRBD1. Germline-derived CDR1 and CDR2 are MGHDK and SYGVNS. This CDR3 has 14 residues. V shed 2 bases and J 4 bases; nucleotides not matched to a gene: 1.

This clone was observed a few times. The chain uses TRBV25-1 and TRBJ2-2, with D perhaps TRBD1 (6 bases). Between the trimmed V and J ends, which lost 1 base and 6 bases, there was a span of 15 bases. There are 16 residues in the CDR3. The V gene's germline CDR1 is MGHDK and CDR2 SYGVNS. CDR3 loop: CASSEFGTGWAGELFF. CDR3 nucleotides: TGTGCCAGCAGTGAATTTGGCACAGGGTGGGCCGGGGAGCTGTTTTTT.

The chain couples TRBV2 to TRBJ1-2; D gene uncertain. Trimming stripped 8 bases from V and 7 bases from J, with 8 bases between. The CDR3 spans 10 residues. Germline loops: CDR1 SNHLY, CDR2 FYNNEI. CDR3 loop: CASSQVGYTF. CDR3 DNA: TGTGCCAGCTCGCAGGTTGGCTACACCTTC.

The chain recombines TRBV27 with TRBJ1-5; the D gene is possibly TRBD1 (6 bases). The germline V gene encodes CDR1 MNHEY and CDR2 SMNVEV (reference sequence). With 8 bases removed from V and 3 bases from J, the gap between germline ends came to 11 bases. The CDR3 spans 13 residues. The chain's CDR3 is CASRGGLNQPQHF. For the CDR3, the DNA is TGTGCCAGCCGAGGGGGTCTCAATCAGCCCCAGCATTTT.

V gene TRBV12-2 combines with J gene TRBJ2-7; the table assigns TRBD1, which was not confirmed against the DNA. TRBV12-2 is a documented pseudogene. The CDR3 is made up of 16 amino acids. In DNA form, the CDR3 reads TGTGCAAGTCGCTGCCGACAGGAAAAAACCTCCTACGAGCAGTACTTC. As protein: CASRCRQEKTSYEQYF.

V is TRBV7-9 and J is TRBJ1-1; D is undetermined. The germline gives CDR1 SEHNR, CDR2 FQNEAQ (reference sequence). The CDR3 runs 15 residues. Trimming left V 4 bases short and J 1 base short, with 13 bases between. The CDR3 coding sequence is TGTGCCAGCAGCTACCCAATTCGGGGGAACACTGAAGCTTTCTTT. Protein product: CASSYPIRGNTEAFF.

The V gene is TRBV9, the J gene TRBJ2-5, with TRBD1 as a possible D gene (6 bases). Germline V gene sequence: CDR1 SGDLS, CDR2 YYNGEE. The CDR3 has 14 amino acids. Trimming pared 0 bases from V and 1 base from J, leaving 7 bases between. CDR3 DNA sequence: TGTGCCAGCAGCGTAGCAGGGGTCCAAGAGACCCAGTACTTC. Protein product: CASSVAGVQETQYF.

This sequence joins TRBV28 and TRBJ1-1; 9 nucleotides line up with TRBD1. CDR1 and CDR2 from the germline V gene are MDHEN and SYDVKM. The CDR3 is 14 amino acids. J lost 8 bases, V lost 7 bases, and 11 bases had no gene match. CDR3 protein: CASIIGQGSQEAFF. Here the CDR3 DNA reads TGTGCCAGCATAATCGGACAGGGGTCCCAGGAAGCTTTCTTT.

CDR3 region: CASSPPSAWEQYF. CDR3 coding DNA: TGTGCCAGCTCACCACCCAGCGCGTGGGAGCAGTACTTC. The chain is built from TRBV18 and TRBJ2-7, with D unclear. Germline lookup yields CDR1 KGHSH and CDR2 LQKENI. The germline V and J ends were trimmed by 0 bases and 7 bases, with 10 bases remaining between them. The CDR3 contains 13 residues.

The chain employs TRBV6-8 and TRBJ2-3; 11 positions agree with TRBD2. The CDR3 totals 21 residues. The germline gives CDR1 MNHGY, CDR2 SAAAGT. With 0 bases clipped from V and 0 bases from J, the junction kept 14 bases outside the gene matches. The CDR3, as DNA: TGTGCCAGCAGTTACTCGAAATGGACTAGCGGGCCTGAAACTAGCACAGATACGCAGTATTTT. It yields the protein CASSYSKWTSGPETSTDTQYF.

The CDR3 nucleotides read TGTGCCAGCAGTGAAAACGGCAGGGACAATCAGCCCCAGCATTTT. Translating gives CASSENGRDNQPQHF. The rearrangement uses TRBV2 and TRBJ1-5; weak D call: TRBD1 (5 bases). Germline lookup yields CDR1 SNHLY and CDR2 FYNNEI. Between the trimmed V and J ends, which lost 2 bases and 3 bases, there was a span of 11 bases. This CDR3 comprises 15 residues.

The chain is built from TRBV6-5 and TRBJ1-1; D uncertain. The CDR3 runs 14 residues. Germline values: CDR1 MNHEY, CDR2 SVGAGI. V was cut by 5 bases and J by 3 bases, with 13 bases left in between. CDR3 in amino acids: CASSPGLSYTEAFF. In DNA, the CDR3 is TGTGCCAGCAGTCCCGGACTGAGCTACACTGAAGCTTTCTTT.

This sequence joins TRBV5-6 and TRBJ2-7; 10 bases match TRBD2. V shed 5 bases, J shed 4 bases, and the junction held 3 bases outside the gene matches. The CDR3 loop spans 13 amino acids. Germline V CDR1 and CDR2: SGHDT, YYEEEE. The CDR3 loop is CASSFSGRYEQYF. CDR3 bases: TGTGCCAGCAGTTTTAGCGGGAGGTACGAGCAGTACTTC. Combining the CDR3 with reference TRBV5-6 and TRBJ2-7 gives the whole variable domain DAGVTQSPTHLIKTRGQQVTLRCSPKSGHDTVSWYQQALGQGPQFIFQYYEEEERQRGNFPDRFSGHQFPNYSSELNVNALLLGDSALYLCASSFSGRYEQYFGPGTRLTVT.

The chain has TRBV27 and TRBJ2-1; the match to TRBD2 covers 12 bases. CDR1 is MNHEY, CDR2 SMNVEV, per germline (reference sequence). This CDR3 contains 15 residues. Trimming took 5 bases from V and 4 from J; bases not matched to a gene: 3. This chain's CDR3 is CASSPGLAGYNEQFF. CDR3 sequence (DNA): TGTGCCAGCAGTCCGGGACTAGCGGGTTACAATGAGCAGTTCTTC.

V and J are TRBV11-2 and TRBJ1-5, with D perhaps matching TRBD1 (5 bases). This CDR3 spans 16 amino acids. The germline V gene has CDR1 SGHAT and CDR2 FQNNGV. The V gene lost 3 bases and the J gene lost 7 bases, with 19 bases spanning the gap. CDR3 DNA: TGTGCCAGCAGCTTGGAGTATAAGGCGGGGCGACAGCCCCAGCATTTT. It translates to CASSLEYKAGRQPQHF.

The chain is built from TRBV6-1 and TRBJ2-2, with D possibly TRBD1 on 5 matching bases. This CDR3 is 13 amino acids long. V lost 4 bases and J lost 6, with 9 bases in between. Germline V gene lookup returns CDR1 MNHNS and CDR2 SASEGT. The DNA for the CDR3 is TGTGCCAGCAGTGTCAGGGCGGCCGGGGAGCTGTTTTTT. Protein sequence: CASSVRAAGELFF.

This chain uses TRBV5-4 with TRBJ2-2; D may be TRBD2 (7 bases). Germline lookup yields CDR1 SGHNT and CDR2 YYREEE (reference sequence). This CDR3 region has 16 residues. Trimming removed 2 bases at V and 4 bases at J, with 15 bases between. CDR3 residues: CASSLGGRESTGELFF. The DNA of the CDR3 is TGTGCCAGCAGCTTAGGGGGGCGGGAGTCCACCGGGGAGCTGTTTTTT. Complete variable domain (other parts from reference TRBV5-4 and TRBJ2-2): ETGVTQSPTHLIKTRGQQVTLRCSSQSGHNTVSWYQQALGQGPQFIFQYYREEENGRGNFPPRFSGLQFPNYSSELNVNALELDDSALYLCASSLGGRESTGELFFGEGSRLTVL.

The chain employs TRBV6-5 and TRBJ1-1; 10 bases map to TRBD1. This CDR3 is built from 16 residues. V gave up 0 bases and J gave up 4 bases; unmatched junction bases: 5. CDR1 and CDR2 from the germline V gene are MNHEY and SVGAGI. The CDR3 coding sequence is TGTGCCAGCAGTTACTCTAAGGGACAGGGGTTCACTGAAGCTTTCTTT. Its protein product is CASSYSKGQGFTEAFF.

The V gene is TRBV11-2, the J gene TRBJ2-1, with D possibly matching TRBD2 (6 bases). This CDR3 comprises 14 residues. Germline CDR1 is SGHAT and CDR2 is FQNNGV. V lost 5 bases, J lost 3 bases, and 11 bases lay in between. The DNA for the CDR3 is TGTGCCAGCAGCCCTCGGGACTTCTACAATGAGCAGTTCTTC. Protein: CASSPRDFYNEQFF.

The rearrangement links TRBV27 to TRBJ2-5; TRBD1 is a possible D gene (6 bases). Germline V CDR1 and CDR2: MNHEY, SMNVEV (reference sequence). V was shortened by 5 bases and J by 10 bases, with 14 bases between the two germline ends. The CDR3 is 12 residues long. The CDR3 DNA sequence: TGTGCCAGCAGTAAGGCAGGGGTTGGCCAGTACTTC. This sequence encodes CASSKAGVGQYF.

The chain couples TRBV29-1 to TRBJ1-1; D is ambiguous. V shed 4 bases and J shed 5 bases, with 11 bases lying between them. The V gene's germline CDR1 is SQVTM and CDR2 ANQGSEA. The CDR3 length is 12 residues. The CDR3 spells CSVGGQYTEAFF. CDR3 in DNA: TGCAGCGTTGGAGGGCAGTATACTGAAGCTTTCTTT. The variable domain in full, with the rest retrieved from reference TRBV29-1 and TRBJ1-1, is SAVISQKPSRDICQRGTSLTIQCQVDSQVTMMFWYRQQPGQSLTLIATANQGSEATYESGFVIDKFPISRPNLTFSTLTVSNMSPEDSSIYLCSVGGQYTEAFFGQGTRLTVV.

This chain uses TRBV10-3 with TRBJ2-1, with D possibly matching TRBD2 (6 bases). The CDR3 contains 11 residues. The germline V gene has CDR1 ENHRY and CDR2 SYGVKD. The V and J ends lost 7 bases and 7 bases respectively, with 8 bases between them. Written as DNA, the CDR3 is TGTGCCATCAATGGGGGGAATGAGCAGTTCTTC. It codes for CAINGGNEQFF.

The V gene is TRBV11-3, the J gene TRBJ2-1; no firm D call. Germline V gene data show CDR1 as SGHNT and CDR2 as YENEEA. The length of the CDR3 is 13 residues. V dropped 2 bases and J dropped 6 bases, with 8 bases sitting between them. In DNA, the CDR3 is TGTGCCAGCAGCTTAACCAGAACCAATGAGCAGTTCTTC. Its translation: CASSLTRTNEQFF.

This clone was seen a single time. Here the CDR3 reads CASTPLGSGYGYTF. The CDR3 region has the DNA TGTGCCAGCACCCCCCTCGGGTCTGGGTATGGCTACACCTTC. The chain uses TRBV9 and TRBJ1-2; no definite D call. Looked up from germline, CDR1 is SGDLS and CDR2 is YYNGEE. The V end lost 6 bases, the J end lost 5 bases, and 17 bases lay between the germline ends. This CDR3 is 14 amino acids long.